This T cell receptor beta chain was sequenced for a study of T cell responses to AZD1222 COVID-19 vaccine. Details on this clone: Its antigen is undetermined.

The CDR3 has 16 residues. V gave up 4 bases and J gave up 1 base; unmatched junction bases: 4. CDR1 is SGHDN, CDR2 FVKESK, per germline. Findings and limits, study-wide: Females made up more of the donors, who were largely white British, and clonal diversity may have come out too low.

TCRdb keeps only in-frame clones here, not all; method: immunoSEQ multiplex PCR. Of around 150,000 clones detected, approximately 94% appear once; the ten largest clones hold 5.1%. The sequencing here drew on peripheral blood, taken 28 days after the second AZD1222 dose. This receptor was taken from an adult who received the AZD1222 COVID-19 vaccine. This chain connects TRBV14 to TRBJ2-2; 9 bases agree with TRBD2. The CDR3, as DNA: TGTGCCAGCAGCCCCGGGACTAGCAGGAACACCGGGGAGCTGTTTTTT. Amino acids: CASSPGTSRNTGELFF.